This is a list of T cell receptor beta chains from one sample in a study of shared clonotypes between healthy human individuals. The data were produced by immunoSEQ multiplex PCR, yet TCRdb's version contains in-frame clones alone and is incomplete. The data show millions of clones, with roughly 94% seen just once and 0.1% to 0.15% held by the top ten. Sequenced sample: naive CD4+ T cells sorted from blood. These TCRs come from a man aged 18-30 years in good health. CDR3s include the opening cysteine and the closing phenylalanine or tryptophan. Each record gives: clone size, V gene, J gene, D gene, CDR3 protein, CDR3 DNA. D genes are given only for firm matches. A clone size is listed for some rows: how often the clone was seen (once, few, many), or a class if it is expanded.

>.|TRBV30|TRBJ1-4|.
CAWSPGLKLFF
TGTGCCTGGAGTCCCGGGCTAAAACTGTTTTTT
>.|TRBV5-1|TRBJ1-2|TRBD1
CASSEGAWGSYGYTF
TGCGCCAGCAGCGAGGGGGCATGGGGCAGCTATGGCTACACCTTC
>.|TRBV6-1|TRBJ2-5|.
CASSEAVGFAETQYF
TGTGCCAGCAGTGAAGCAGTGGGGTTTGCGGAGACCCAGTACTTC
>.|TRBV7-9|TRBJ2-1|TRBD2
CASSLESGRAGEQFF
TGTGCCAGCAGCTTAGAGAGCGGGAGGGCGGGGGAGCAGTTCTTC
>.|TRBV11-2|TRBJ1-2|.
CASSLEQYAYGYTF
TGTGCCAGCAGCTTAGAACAGTACGCCTATGGCTACACCTTC
>.|TRBV30|TRBJ1-1|.
CAWSVPDSNTEAFF
TGTGCCTGGAGTGTTCCCGACTCGAACACTGAAGCTTTCTTT
>.|TRBV10-3|TRBJ2-7|TRBD2
CAISETSGGNEQYF
TGTGCCATCAGTGAAACTAGCGGGGGTAACGAGCAGTACTTC
>.|TRBV6-1|TRBJ1-6|TRBD1
CASLGQGGSPLHF
TGTGCCAGCTTGGGACAGGGGGGATCACCCCTCCACTTT
>.|TRBV10-1|TRBJ1-1|.
CASSESRGYTEAFF
TGCGCCAGCAGTGAGTCGAGGGGCTACACTGAAGCTTTCTTT
>.|TRBV18|TRBJ1-1|TRBD1
CASSRLGQENTEAFF
TGTGCCAGCTCACGGCTGGGACAGGAGAACACTGAAGCTTTCTTT
>.|TRBV14|TRBJ2-2|.
CASSQSRGQLRDTGELFF
TGTGCCAGCAGCCAATCGCGAGGACAGTTAAGGGACACCGGGGAGCTGTTTTTT
>.|TRBV7-2|TRBJ2-5|TRBD2
CASSLGSSGGTQYF
TGTGCCAGCAGCTTAGGTTCTAGCGGGGGGACCCAGTACTTC
>.|TRBV6-5|TRBJ1-3|.
CASIPNRSSGNTIYF
TGTGCCAGCATTCCGAATCGGAGCTCTGGAAACACCATATATTTT
>.|TRBV7-2|TRBJ1-1|.
CASSPDMTENTEAFF
TGTGCCAGCAGCCCCGATATGACAGAGAACACTGAAGCTTTCTTT
>.|TRBV5-1|TRBJ2-1|.
CASSLGDTSSNEQFF
TGCGCCAGCAGCTTGGGCGACACGTCGAGCAATGAGCAGTTCTTC
>.|TRBV11-2|TRBJ2-3|TRBD2
CASSPTSGSIDTQYF
TGTGCCAGCAGCCCAACTAGCGGGAGTATAGATACGCAGTATTTT
>once|TRBV30|TRBJ1-5|.
CAWSLGAGNQPQHF
TGTGCCTGGAGTCTGGGGGCGGGAAATCAGCCCCAGCATTTT
>few|TRBV6-5|TRBJ2-7|.
CASSKDPRSYEQYF
TGTGCCAGCAGTAAGGACCCGCGATCCTACGAGCAGTACTTC
>.|TRBV5-6|TRBJ1-5|.
CASSLWSQPQHF
TGTGCCAGCAGCTTGTGGTCTCAGCCCCAGCATTTT
>.|TRBV11-3|TRBJ2-7|.
CASSSGVWTYEQYF
TGTGCCAGCAGCTCGGGGGTTTGGACCTACGAGCAGTACTTC
>.|TRBV12-5|TRBJ2-5|.
CASGLGRGSTQETQYF
TGTGCTAGTGGTTTGGGGCGAGGGAGCACCCAAGAGACCCAGTACTTC
>once|TRBV29-1|TRBJ2-1|TRBD2
CSVVYGRLAYNEQFF
TGCAGCGTTGTGTACGGGAGGCTAGCCTACAATGAGCAGTTCTTC
>.|TRBV11-3|TRBJ2-2|TRBD2
CASSSTSGPYPGELFF
TGTGCCAGCAGCTCAACTAGCGGACCTTACCCCGGGGAGCTGTTTTTT
>.|TRBV19|TRBJ2-7|.
CASSIDGAGSYEQYF
TGTGCCAGTAGTATAGATGGGGCGGGTTCCTACGAGCAGTACTTC
>.|TRBV9|TRBJ1-5|TRBD1
CASSGGTVNQPQHF
TGTGCCAGCAGCGGGGGGACAGTCAATCAGCCCCAGCATTTT
>.|TRBV6-5|TRBJ1-1|.
CASSFRVDTEAFF
TGTGCCAGCAGTTTCAGGGTTGACACTGAAGCTTTCTTT
>.|TRBV6-1|TRBJ1-5|TRBD1
CASSADRGRREQPQHF
TGTGCCAGCAGTGCGGACAGGGGGCGACGGGAACAGCCCCAGCATTTT
>.|TRBV5-1|TRBJ2-7|TRBD1
CASAGDRFYEQYF
TGCGCCAGCGCCGGGGACAGGTTCTACGAGCAGTACTTC
>.|TRBV27|TRBJ2-2|.
CASSSGTRAGELFF
TGTGCCAGCAGTTCCGGCACGAGGGCCGGGGAGCTGTTTTTT
>.|TRBV6-1|TRBJ2-3|TRBD2
CASSEASGKASDTQYF
TGTGCCAGCAGTGAGGCTAGCGGGAAGGCCTCAGATACGCAGTATTTT
>once|TRBV5-1|TRBJ1-6|.
CASSSSREAALHF
TGCGCCAGCAGCTCGTCCCGCGAGGCAGCCCTCCACTTT
>.|TRBV5-1|TRBJ1-2|TRBD1
CASSVGQGTGYTF
TGCGCCAGCAGCGTGGGACAGGGGACCGGCTACACCTTC
>.|TRBV5-8|TRBJ2-1|TRBD1
CASSRIDRVGNEQFF
TGTGCCAGCAGCCGCATCGACAGGGTCGGAAATGAGCAGTTCTTC
>.|TRBV7-2|TRBJ1-5|.
CASSSSFLDHQPQHF
TGTGCCAGCAGCTCATCCTTTTTAGACCATCAGCCCCAGCATTTT
>.|TRBV27|TRBJ2-7|.
CASSFMSEQYF
TGTGCCAGCAGTTTCATGAGTGAGCAGTACTTC
>.|TRBV4-3|TRBJ1-2|.
CASSQDFAGNYGYTF
TGCGCCAGCAGCCAAGATTTCGCGGGGAACTATGGCTACACCTTC
>.|TRBV9|TRBJ2-1|TRBD2
CASSVGTSGLPSEEQFF
TGTGCCAGCAGCGTAGGGACTAGCGGTCTCCCCTCAGAGGAGCAGTTCTTC
>.|TRBV7-2|TRBJ2-7|TRBD1
CASTSDRWSYEQYF
TGTGCCAGCACCTCGGACAGGTGGTCCTACGAGCAGTACTTC
>.|TRBV29-1|TRBJ2-5|.
CSELQEGKTQYF
TGCAGTGAATTACAGGAGGGGAAGACCCAGTACTTC
>.|TRBV6-1|TRBJ2-2|TRBD1
CASSEQGATGELFF
TGTGCCAGCAGTGAACAGGGGGCCACCGGGGAGCTGTTTTTT
>.|TRBV30|TRBJ2-7|.
CAWSLGGSYEQYF
TGTGCCTGGAGTTTAGGGGGTTCGTACGAGCAGTACTTC
>.|TRBV11-3|TRBJ1-2|.
CASSLDGNEGYTF
TGTGCCAGCAGCTTAGATGGGAATGAGGGCTACACCTTC
>.|TRBV19|TRBJ2-7|.
CASSLGDIGYEQYF
TGTGCCAGTAGTTTAGGGGATATCGGCTACGAGCAGTACTTC
>.|TRBV28|TRBJ2-2|.
CASSLVRTGELFF
TGTGCCAGCAGTTTGGTCCGCACCGGGGAGCTGTTTTTT
>.|TRBV6-1|TRBJ2-3|.
CASRNGDTDTQYF
TGTGCCAGCAGGAACGGGGACACAGATACGCAGTATTTT
>once|TRBV5-4|TRBJ2-7|.
CASSLAFRNEQYF
TGTGCCAGCAGCTTGGCGTTTAGAAACGAGCAGTACTTC
>.|TRBV29-1|TRBJ1-4|.
CSSRDGAGEKLFF
TGCAGCTCCCGGGATGGGGCTGGGGAAAAACTGTTTTTT
>.|TRBV7-3|TRBJ2-2|.
CASSSQGTTGELFF
TGTGCCAGCAGCTCCCAGGGTACCACCGGGGAGCTGTTTTTT
>once|TRBV5-1|TRBJ2-5|TRBD1
CASSEGQLQETQYF
TGCGCCAGCAGCGAGGGACAGCTCCAAGAGACCCAGTACTTC